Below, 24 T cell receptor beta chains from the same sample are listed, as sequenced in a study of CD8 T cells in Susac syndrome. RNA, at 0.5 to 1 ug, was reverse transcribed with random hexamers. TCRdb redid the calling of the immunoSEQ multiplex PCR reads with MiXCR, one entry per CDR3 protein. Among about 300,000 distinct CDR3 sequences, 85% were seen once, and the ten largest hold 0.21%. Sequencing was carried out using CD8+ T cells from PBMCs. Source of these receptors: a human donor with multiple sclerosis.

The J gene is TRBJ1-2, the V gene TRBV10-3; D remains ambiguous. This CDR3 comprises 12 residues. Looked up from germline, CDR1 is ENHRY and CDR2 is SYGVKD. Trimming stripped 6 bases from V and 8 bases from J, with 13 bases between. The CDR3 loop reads CAIRREWSGYTF. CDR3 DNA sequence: TGTGCCATCAGAAGAGAGTGGAGCGGCTACACCTTC.

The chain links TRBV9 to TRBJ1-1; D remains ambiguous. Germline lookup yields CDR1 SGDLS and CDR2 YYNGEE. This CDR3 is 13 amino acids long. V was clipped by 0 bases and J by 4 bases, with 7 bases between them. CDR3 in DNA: TGTGCCAGCAGCGTAGACTCCGGCACTGAAGCTTTCTTT. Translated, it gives CASSVDSGTEAFF.

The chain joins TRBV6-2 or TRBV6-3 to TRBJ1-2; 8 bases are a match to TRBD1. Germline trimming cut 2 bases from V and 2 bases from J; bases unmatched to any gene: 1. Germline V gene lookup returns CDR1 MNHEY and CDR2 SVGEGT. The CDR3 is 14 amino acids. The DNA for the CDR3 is TGTGCCAGCAGTTACCGACAGGGGAACTATGGCTACACCTTC. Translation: CASSYRQGNYGYTF.

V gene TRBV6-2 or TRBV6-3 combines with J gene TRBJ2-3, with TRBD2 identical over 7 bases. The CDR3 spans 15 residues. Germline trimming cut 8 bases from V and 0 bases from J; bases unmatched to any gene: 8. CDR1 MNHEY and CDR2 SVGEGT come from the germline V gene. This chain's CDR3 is CASSRLADSTDTQYF. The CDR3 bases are TGTGCCAGCTCCAGGCTAGCGGATAGCACAGATACGCAGTATTTT.

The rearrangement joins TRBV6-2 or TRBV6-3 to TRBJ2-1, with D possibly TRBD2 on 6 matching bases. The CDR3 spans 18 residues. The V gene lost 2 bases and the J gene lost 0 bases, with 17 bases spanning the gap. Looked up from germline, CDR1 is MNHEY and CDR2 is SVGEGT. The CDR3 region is CASSYVTAGTYSYNEQFF. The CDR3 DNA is TGTGCCAGCAGTTACGTAACGGCGGGAACTTACTCCTACAATGAGCAGTTCTTC.

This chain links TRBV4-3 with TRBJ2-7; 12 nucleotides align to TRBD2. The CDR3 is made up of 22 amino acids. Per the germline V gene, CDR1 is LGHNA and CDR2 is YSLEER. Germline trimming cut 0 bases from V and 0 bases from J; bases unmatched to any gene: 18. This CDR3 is CASSQEDISPSGRASFSYEQYF. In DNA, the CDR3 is TGCGCCAGCAGCCAAGAAGATATCAGCCCTAGCGGGAGGGCGAGTTTCTCCTACGAGCAGTACTTC.

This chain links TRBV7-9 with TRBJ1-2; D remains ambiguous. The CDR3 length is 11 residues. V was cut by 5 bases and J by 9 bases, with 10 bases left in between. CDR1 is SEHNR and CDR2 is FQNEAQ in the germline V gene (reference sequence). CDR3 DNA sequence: TGTGCCAGCAGCCCGGATCTGAGCTACACCTTC. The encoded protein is CASSPDLSYTF.

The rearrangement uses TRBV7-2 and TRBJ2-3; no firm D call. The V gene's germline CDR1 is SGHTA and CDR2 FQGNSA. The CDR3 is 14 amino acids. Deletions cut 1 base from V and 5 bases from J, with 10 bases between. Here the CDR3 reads CASSLGYIQDTQYF. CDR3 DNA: TGTGCCAGCAGCTTAGGCTACATACAAGATACGCAGTATTTT.

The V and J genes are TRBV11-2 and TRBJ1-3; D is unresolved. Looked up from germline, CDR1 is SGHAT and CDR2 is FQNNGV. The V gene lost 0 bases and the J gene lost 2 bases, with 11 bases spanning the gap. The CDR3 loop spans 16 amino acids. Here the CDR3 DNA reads TGTGCCAGCAGCTTAGATAAGGGTTTCCCTGGAAACACCATATATTTT. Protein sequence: CASSLDKGFPGNTIYF.

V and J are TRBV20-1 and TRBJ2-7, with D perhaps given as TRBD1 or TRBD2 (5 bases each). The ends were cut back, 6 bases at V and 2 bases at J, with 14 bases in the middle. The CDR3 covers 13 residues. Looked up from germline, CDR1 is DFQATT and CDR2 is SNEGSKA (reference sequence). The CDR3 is CSAMRDGTYEQYF. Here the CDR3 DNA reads TGCAGTGCGATGAGGGACGGGACCTACGAGCAGTACTTC.

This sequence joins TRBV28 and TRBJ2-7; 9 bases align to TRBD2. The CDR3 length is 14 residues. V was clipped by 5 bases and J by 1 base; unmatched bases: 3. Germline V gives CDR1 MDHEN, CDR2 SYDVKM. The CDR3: CASSTSGLSYEQYF. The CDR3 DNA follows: TGTGCCAGCAGTACTAGCGGGCTTTCCTACGAGCAGTACTTC.

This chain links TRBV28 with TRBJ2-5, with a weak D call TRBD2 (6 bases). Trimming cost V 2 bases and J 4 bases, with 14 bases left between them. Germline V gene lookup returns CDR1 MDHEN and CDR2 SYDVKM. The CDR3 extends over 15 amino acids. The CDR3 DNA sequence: TGTGCCAGCAGTTTAGATGTGGGAGGCGGAGAGACCCAGTACTTC. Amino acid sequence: CASSLDVGGGETQYF.

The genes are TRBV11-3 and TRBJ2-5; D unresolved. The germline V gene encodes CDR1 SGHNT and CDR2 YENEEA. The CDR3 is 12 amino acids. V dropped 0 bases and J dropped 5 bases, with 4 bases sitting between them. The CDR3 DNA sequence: TGTGCCAGCAGCTTAGAAGACGAGACCCAGTACTTC. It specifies CASSLEDETQYF. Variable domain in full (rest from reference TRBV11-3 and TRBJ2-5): EAGVVQSPRYKIIEKKQPVAFWCNPISGHNTLYWYLQNLGQGPELLIRYENEEAVDDSQLPKDRFSAERLKGVDSTLKIQPAELGDSAVYLCASSLEDETQYFGPGTRLLVL.

The CDR3 bases are TGTGCCAGCAGCGTCGATGGGGAGGCTGGAAACATTCAGTACTTC. It codes for CASSVDGEAGNIQYF. V is TRBV9 and J is TRBJ2-4; D may be TRBD2 (6 bases). V was cut by 2 bases and J by 6 bases, with 15 bases left in between. Germline CDR1 SGDLS, CDR2 YYNGEE. CDR3 length: 15 amino acids. Together with reference TRBV9 and TRBJ2-4, the CDR3 gives the full variable domain: DSGVTQTPKHLITATGQRVTLRCSPRSGDLSVYWYQQSLDQGLQFLIQYYNGEERAKGNILERFSAQQFPDLHSELNLSSLELGDSALYFCASSVDGEAGNIQYFGAGTRLSVL.

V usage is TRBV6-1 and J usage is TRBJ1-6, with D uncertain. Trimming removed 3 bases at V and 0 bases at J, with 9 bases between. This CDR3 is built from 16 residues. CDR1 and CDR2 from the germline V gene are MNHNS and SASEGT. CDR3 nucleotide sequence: TGTGCCAGCAGTGAGAAGGAAGTCTCCTATAATTCACCCCTCCACTTT. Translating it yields CASSEKEVSYNSPLHF.

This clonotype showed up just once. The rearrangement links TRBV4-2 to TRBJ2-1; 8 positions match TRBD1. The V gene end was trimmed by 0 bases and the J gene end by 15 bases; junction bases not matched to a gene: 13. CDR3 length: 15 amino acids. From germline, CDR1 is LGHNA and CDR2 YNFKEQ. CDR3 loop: CASSQDRDRLWGGFF. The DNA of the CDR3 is TGTGCCAGCAGCCAAGATCGGGACAGGCTCTGGGGTGGGTTCTTC.

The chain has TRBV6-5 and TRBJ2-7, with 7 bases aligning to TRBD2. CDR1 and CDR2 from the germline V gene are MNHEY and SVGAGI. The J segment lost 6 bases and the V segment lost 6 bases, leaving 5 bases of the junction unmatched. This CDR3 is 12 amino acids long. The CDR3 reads CASSSGGFEQYF. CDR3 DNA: TGTGCCAGCAGCTCCGGGGGGTTCGAGCAGTACTTC.

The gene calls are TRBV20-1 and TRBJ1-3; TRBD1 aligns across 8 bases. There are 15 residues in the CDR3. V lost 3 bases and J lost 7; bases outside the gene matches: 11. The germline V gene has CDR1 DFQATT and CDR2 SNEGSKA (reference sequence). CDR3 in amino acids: CSASETGGLQNTIYF. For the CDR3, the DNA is TGCAGTGCTAGTGAAACAGGGGGTCTGCAGAACACCATATATTTT.

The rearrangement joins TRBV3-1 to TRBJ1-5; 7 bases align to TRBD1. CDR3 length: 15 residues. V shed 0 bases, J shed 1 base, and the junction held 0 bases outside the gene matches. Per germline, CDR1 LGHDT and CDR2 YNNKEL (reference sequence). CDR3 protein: CASSQDRGSNQPQHF. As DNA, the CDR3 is TGTGCCAGCAGCCAAGACAGGGGGAGCAATCAGCCCCAGCATTTT.

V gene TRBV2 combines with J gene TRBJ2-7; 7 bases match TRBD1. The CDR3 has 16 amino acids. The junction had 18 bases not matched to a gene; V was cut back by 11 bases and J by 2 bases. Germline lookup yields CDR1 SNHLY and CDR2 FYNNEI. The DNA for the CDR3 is TGTGCCTCCCTAGAGGGTAGGGGGCACCCAGCCTACGAGCAGTACTTC. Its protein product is CASLEGRGHPAYEQYF. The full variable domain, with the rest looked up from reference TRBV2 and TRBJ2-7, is EPEVTQTPSHQVTQMGQEVILRCVPISNHLYFYWYRQILGQKVEFLVSFYNNEISEKSEIFDDQFSVERPDGSNFTLKIRSTKLEDSAMYFCASLEGRGHPAYEQYFGPGTRLTVT.

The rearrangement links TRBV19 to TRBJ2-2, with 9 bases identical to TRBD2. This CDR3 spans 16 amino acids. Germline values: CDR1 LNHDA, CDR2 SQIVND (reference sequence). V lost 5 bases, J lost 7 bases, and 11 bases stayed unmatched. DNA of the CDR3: TGTGCCAGTAGTCCTTGGCGGGAGGGCCGGGGCGGGGAGCTGTTTTTT. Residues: CASSPWREGRGGELFF.

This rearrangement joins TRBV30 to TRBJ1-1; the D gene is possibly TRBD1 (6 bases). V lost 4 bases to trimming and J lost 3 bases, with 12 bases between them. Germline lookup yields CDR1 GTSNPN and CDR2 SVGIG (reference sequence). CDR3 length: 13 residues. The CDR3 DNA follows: TGTGCCTGGAATACGGGGGCCTACACTGAAGCTTTCTTT. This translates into CAWNTGAYTEAFF. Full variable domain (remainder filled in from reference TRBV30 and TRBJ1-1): SQTIHQWPATLVQPVGSPLSLECTVEGTSNPNLYWYRQAAGRGLQLLFYSVGIGQISSEVPQNLSASRPQDRQFILSSKKLLLSDSGFYLCAWNTGAYTEAFFGQGTRLTVV.

DNA for the CDR3: TGCGCCAGCAGCCAAGATGGCGGGCCCCAAGATACGCAGTATTTT. Its protein product is CASSQDGGPQDTQYF. This chain uses TRBV4-3 with TRBJ2-3; a possible D gene is TRBD2 (5 bases). The germline CDR1 and CDR2 sequences are LGHNA and YSLEER. Trimming pared 0 bases from V and 5 bases from J, leaving 12 bases between. This CDR3 is built from 15 residues.

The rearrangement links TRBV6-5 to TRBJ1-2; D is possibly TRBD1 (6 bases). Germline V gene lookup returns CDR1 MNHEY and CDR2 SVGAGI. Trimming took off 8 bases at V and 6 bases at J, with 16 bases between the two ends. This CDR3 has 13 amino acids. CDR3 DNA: TGTGCCAGCGCTCCCGGAGGGGGGAATGGCTACACCTTC. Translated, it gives CASAPGGGNGYTF.